A single sample gave rise to the 18 T cell receptor beta chains below, sequenced in a study of tumor-infiltrating lymphocytes in glioblastoma multiforme. TCR beta libraries were built from RNA through three nested multiplex PCR rounds using modified ARM-PCR. TCRdb processed the multiplex PCR reads anew with MiXCR; each CDR3 protein has one entry. The table has 25,000 to 40,000 distinct CDR3 sequences, approximately 66% seen once. The sequencing input was brain tumor tissue. All receptors come from a male donor with glioblastoma.

Concerning this clonotype: This may come from a read error, since a much larger clone is one base off. The gene calls are TRBV7-9 and TRBJ2-5; D may be TRBD2 (6 bases). Germline assignment: CDR1 SEHNR and CDR2 FQNEAQ (reference sequence). Trimming removed 5 bases at V and 4 bases at J, with 23 bases between. This CDR3 spans 17 amino acids. CDR3 region: CASSPPIVAEGRETQYF. CDR3 sequence (DNA): TGTGCCAGCAGCCCCCCCATAGTAGCGGAAGGACGAGAGACCCAGTACTTC.

About this clonotype itself: This likely comes from a read error, as the CDR3 has no conserved phenylalanine or tryptophan at its end. The chain carries TRBV25-1 and TRBJ2-7, with D maybe TRBD1 (6 bases). This CDR3 region has 14 residues. CDR1 is MGHDK and CDR2 is SYGVNS in the germline V gene. This CDR3 reads CANSPQGSLYEQYL. The CDR3 DNA reads as TGTGCCAACAGTCCTCAGGGGTCTCTTTACGAGCAGTACCTC.

The chain combines TRBV19 with TRBJ2-7; D might be TRBD1 or TRBD2, each matching 5 bases. This CDR3 region has 15 residues. The V and J ends lost 5 bases and 5 bases respectively, with 19 bases between them. Germline loops: CDR1 LNHDA, CDR2 SQIVND (reference sequence). CDR3 in amino acids: CASSGGRWNVDEQYF. CDR3 bases: TGTGCCAGTAGTGGGGGAAGGTGGAACGTGGACGAGCAGTACTTC.

Remarks on this clonotype: A much larger clone lies a single base off, so this may be a read error. This rearrangement joins TRBV20-1 to TRBJ2-7; no clear D. In germline, CDR1 is DFQATT, CDR2 SNEGSKA (reference sequence). Trimming removed 5 bases from V and 2 bases from J, with 13 bases in between. CDR3 length equals 13 residues. The CDR3 protein is CSAFSTFTYEQYF. CDR3 nucleotide sequence: TGCAGTGCTTTTTCCACCTTTACCTACGAGCAGTACTTC.

As regards this clonotype: The junction departs from germline at one end; a sequencing error may be responsible. CDR3 bases: TGTGCTAGTGGTTCCGGACAGCCGAACACTGAAGTTTTCTTT. Translated: CASGSGQPNTEVFF. This rearrangement joins TRBV12-5 to TRBJ1-1; D is perhaps TRBD1 (6 bases). The CDR3 runs to 14 residues. Per the germline V gene, CDR1 is LGHNT and CDR2 is FRNRAP.

This rearrangement joins TRBV11-1 to TRBJ2-1; D tentatively fits TRBD1 or TRBD2 (5 bases each). Matching the DNA end better, TRBJ2-7 makes the J call doubtful. Germline V gene data show CDR1 as SGHAT and CDR2 as FQDESV (reference sequence). The CDR3 is made up of 12 amino acids. Here the CDR3 DNA reads TGTGCAAGCAGCGGACTGGGGCGTGAGCAGTACGTC. This codes for CASSGLGREQYV.

V usage is TRBV12-3 or TRBV12-4 and J usage is TRBJ1-2, with TRBD1 matching over 10 bases. V lost 2 bases, J lost 7 bases, and 10 bases stayed unmatched. This CDR3 comprises 16 residues. Here the CDR3 DNA reads TGTGCCAGCAGTTTACGCCGGACAGGGGGGGGTAGTGGCTACACCTTC. Residues: CASSLRRTGGGSGYTF.

Points on this clonotype: With a much larger clone just one base away, this may be a read error. The gene calls are TRBV20-1 and TRBJ1-5, with D unclear. The CDR3 covers 15 residues. V was shortened by 3 bases and J by 9 bases, with 21 bases between the two germline ends. Germline values: CDR1 DFQATT, CDR2 SNEGSKA (reference sequence). The CDR3 DNA sequence: TGCAGTGCTAGTGGGCAAGGCAGTTTGATACTGCCCCAGCATTTT. This gives the protein CSASGQGSLILPQHF.

This clonotype occurred once. The junction does not match germline at one end; this may be a read error. The V and J genes are TRBV11-2 and TRBJ2-7; D perhaps matches TRBD2 (5 bases). Germline CDR1 is SGHAT and CDR2 is FQNNGV. The CDR3 loop spans 15 amino acids. The CDR3 protein is CVSSFPSLALYEQYF. In nucleotides, the CDR3 is TGTGTCAGCAGCTTCCCTAGCCTAGCACTTTACGAACAGTACTTC.

This clonotype was seen at least ten times. The chain combines TRBV5-8 with TRBJ2-7, with D maybe TRBD2 (5 bases). Germline V gene lookup returns CDR1 SGHTS and CDR2 YDEGEE. The CDR3 is 14 residues long. The germline V and J ends were trimmed by 5 bases and 2 bases, with 14 bases remaining between them. CDR3 DNA sequence: TGTGCCAGCAGAAAGCCGGGATTTCCCTACGAGCAGTACTTC. Residues: CASRKPGFPYEQYF.

Ten or more counts support this clonotype. The chain combines TRBV6-4 with TRBJ2-2; the D is unclear. CDR1 is MRHNA and CDR2 is SNTAGT in the germline V gene. V was cut by 6 bases and J by 0 bases, with 5 bases left in between. The CDR3 covers 13 residues. CDR3: CASSHPNTGELFF. The CDR3, as DNA: TGTGCCAGCAGCCACCCGAACACCGGGGAGCTGTTTTTT.

Remarks on this clonotype: This sequence may be a read error, since a much larger clone differs from it by one base. The genes are TRBV5-1 and TRBJ2-3; D is undetermined. The CDR3 is 16 amino acids. Germline-derived CDR1 and CDR2 are SGHRS and YFSETQ. Trimming took off 4 bases at V and 1 base at J, with 16 bases between the two ends. CDR3: CASSPLSIGGTDTQYF. The CDR3 coding sequence is TGCGCCAGCAGCCCCCTAAGTATTGGAGGCACAGATACGCAGTATTTT.

As to this clonotype: This may stem from a read error, because a much larger clone lies one nucleotide away. The rearrangement joins TRBV7-9 to TRBJ1-2; the D is unclear. The CDR3 spans 14 residues. CDR1 and CDR2 from the germline V gene are SEHNR and FQNEAQ (reference sequence). V dropped 2 bases and J dropped 2 bases, with 9 bases sitting between them. CDR3 DNA: TGTGCCAGCAGCTTAAAAGTCGGGAACTATGGCTACACCTTC. Protein sequence: CASSLKVGNYGYTF.

The chain is built from TRBV6-2 or TRBV6-3 and TRBJ2-2, with 7 bases matching TRBD1. V lost 5 bases, J lost 13 bases, and 10 bases stayed unmatched. This CDR3 has 13 amino acids. The germline gives CDR1 MNHEY, CDR2 SVGEGT. This chain's CDR3 is CASSRQGARGLFF. The DNA for the CDR3 is TGTGCCAGCAGTAGACAGGGCGCCAGGGGGCTGTTTTTT.

This sequence joins TRBV12-3 or TRBV12-4 and TRBJ2-7; D not certain. This CDR3 has 11 residues. V dropped 8 bases and J dropped 6 bases, with 11 bases sitting between them. The chain's CDR3 is CASLFGGEQYF. The CDR3 bases are TGTGCCAGCCTTTTCGGTGGCGAGCAGTACTTC.

This clonotype was counted once. The chain links TRBV6-5 to TRBJ1-2; tentatively, D is TRBD1 (6 bases). With 6 bases removed from V and 4 bases from J, the gap between germline ends came to 9 bases. The germline V gene has CDR1 MNHEY and CDR2 SVGAGI. The CDR3 sequence is 12 residues long. This CDR3 is CASRDSVYGYTF. The CDR3 DNA follows: TGTGCCAGCAGGGACAGCGTCTATGGCTACACCTTC.

For this clonotype: Relative to the germline gene, one junction end is altered; a read error may explain this. CDR3 in DNA: TGTGCCAGCAGTTACTCATCGGTCGAGCGGTACTTC. It codes for CASSYSSVERYF. The V and J genes are TRBV6-2 or TRBV6-3 and TRBJ2-7; D gene ambiguous. This CDR3 is built from 12 residues. CDR1 and CDR2 (germline): MNHEY, SVGEGT.

As to this clonotype: Just one base apart from a much larger clone, this may be a read error. This chain links TRBV14 with TRBJ2-1; 9 positions match TRBD1. Trimming cost V 1 base and J 3 bases; bases outside gene matches: 4. Germline-derived CDR1 and CDR2 are SGHDN and FVKESK. The CDR3 consists of 16 residues. CDR3 protein: CASSQVTGGVYNEQFF. In DNA form, the CDR3 reads TGTGCCAGCAGCCAAGTAACAGGGGGCGTCTACAATGAGCAGTTCTTC.